This TCR beta chain is drawn from a study of T cells in Graves' hyperthyroidism and ophthalmopathy. Amplified regions were TCR beta CDR3 sequences from RNA transcripts. The HTBI primer set served for first-round RT-PCR of the TCR CDR3. MiXCR, applied by TCRdb to the multiplex PCR reads, yields one record per CDR3 protein. Of fewer than 450,000 distinct CDR3 sequences listed, roughly 18% are singletons. General observations from the study: Median prediction lead before ophthalmopathy onset was 5 to 7 months with the model.

CDR1 and CDR2 (germline): ENHRY, SYGVKD. This CDR3 contains 14 residues. Deletions cut 6 bases from V and 0 bases from J, with 11 bases between. As to this clonotype: Its antigen is unknown.

Uncontrolled infection, other autoimmune disease, pregnancy and lactation each barred patients from inclusion. Diagnosis rested on symptoms, serum thyroxine and TRAb, thyroid ultrasound, and orbital computed tomography. V and J are TRBV10-3 and TRBJ2-5; perhaps TRBD2 as D (5 bases). This sequence originates from a man younger than 35 with Graves' ophthalmopathy. The sequencing sample was made of blood. The CDR3 DNA is TGTGCCATCAGGCCCAGCGGAGACCAAGAGACCCAGTACTTC. Translating gives CAIRPSGDQETQYF.